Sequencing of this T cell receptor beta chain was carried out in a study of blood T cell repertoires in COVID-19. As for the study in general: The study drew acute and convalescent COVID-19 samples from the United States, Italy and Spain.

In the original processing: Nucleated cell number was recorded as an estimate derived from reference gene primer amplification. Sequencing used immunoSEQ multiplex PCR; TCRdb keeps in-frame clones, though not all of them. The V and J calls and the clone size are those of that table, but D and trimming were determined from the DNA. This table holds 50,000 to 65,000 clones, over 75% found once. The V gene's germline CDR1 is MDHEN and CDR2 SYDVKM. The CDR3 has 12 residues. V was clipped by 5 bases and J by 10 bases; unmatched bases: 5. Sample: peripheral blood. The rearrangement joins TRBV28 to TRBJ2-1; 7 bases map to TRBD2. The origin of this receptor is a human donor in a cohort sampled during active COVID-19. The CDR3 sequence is CASSLPGLEQFF. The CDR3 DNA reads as TGTGCCAGCAGTCTACCGGGACTAGAGCAGTTCTTC.